These T cell receptor beta chains were read from a single sample in a study of cytomegalovirus exposure and HLA in healthy donors. Assay used: immunoSEQ multiplex PCR; TCRdb lists only in-frame clones, some missing. The sample carries about 140,000 clones, roughly three quarters recorded once. Sample: PBMCs. Source of these receptors: a female donor in good health and CMV-seronegative. Both conserved end residues are trimmed from each CDR3. Size tells how often a clone was seen (once, few, many) or the class of an expanded clone, and some rows leave it out.

V gene	clone size	CDR3 length	J gene	CDR3 protein
TRBV9	few	13	TRBJ1-3	ASSASGSSGNTIY
TRBV7-2	NA	14	TRBJ2-5	ASSPLGGVWGETQY
TRBV30	NA	15	TRBJ1-1	AWRERARERQNTEAF
TRBV7-9	NA	12	TRBJ1-2	ASSLAQGNYGYT
TRBV5-4	NA	15	TRBJ2-5	ASSLGVRGTGEETQY
TRBV2	NA	14	TRBJ1-5	ASRGGWDRLDQPQH
TRBV9	once	13	TRBJ2-3	ASSVERGGQDTQY
TRBV19	NA	11	TRBJ2-3	ASGPTGEGTQY
TRBV28	NA	10	TRBJ1-2	ASSNLEYGYT
TRBV15	NA	10	TRBJ1-4	ATSRDRTGLF
TRBV14	few	13	TRBJ1-4	ASSQDQALNEKLF
TRBV7-8	NA	17	TRBJ2-3	ASSSRRIGQGRFTDTQY
TRBV9	NA	13	TRBJ2-2	ASSASTGGSGELF
TRBV2	NA	12	TRBJ1-2	ASRSTGTIYGYT
TRBV6-6	NA	14	TRBJ2-5	ASSFGTGGPEETQY
TRBV7-6	NA	13	TRBJ1-6	ASSPESSYNSPLH
TRBV7-9	NA	13	TRBJ1-5	ASSLTGGWNQPQH
TRBV5-6	once	12	TRBJ2-7	ASSPRLAGAEQY
TRBV5-6	NA	13	TRBJ2-5	ASSLASGRQETQY
TRBV5-1	NA	11	TRBJ1-1	ASSARGETEAF
TRBV4-1	NA	17	TRBJ2-1	ASSQTAQRVAGSYNEQF
TRBV30	NA	14	NA	AWSTDRTGLVYEQY
TRBV4-3	NA	12	TRBJ1-2	ASSQDTEPDGYT
TRBV5-5	NA	15	TRBJ2-1	ASSPGLAGYVANEQF
TRBV6-5	few	12	TRBJ1-4	ASSSDRGLEKLF
TRBV6-1	NA	13	TRBJ1-4	ASSETVGSNEKLF
TRBV11-2	NA	13	TRBJ2-3	ASSLDIGARYTQY
TRBV4-1	NA	14	TRBJ1-2	ASSQVNSRNSHGYP
TRBV28	NA	11	TRBJ1-2	ATRDSGGYGYT
TRBV2	NA	15	NA	ASGFPTRDRNTDTQH
TRBV5-1	NA	12	TRBJ2-3	ASSLDRGLDTQY
TRBV6-5	NA	14	TRBJ2-7	ASSSLADSPPYEQY
TRBV5-5	few	11	TRBJ1-1	ASSSLWNTEAF
TRBV4-1	NA	17	TRBJ2-1	ASSRTGTSGRGAYNEQF
TRBV29-1	NA	11	TRBJ2-5	SVRVAGRETQY
TRBV7-9	NA	11	TRBJ1-2	ASSSRDRDGYT
TRBV29-1	NA	11	TRBJ2-1	SAFSGSGVEQF
TRBV28	NA	13	TRBJ1-5	ASSFAGQLNQPQH
TRBV19	NA	16	TRBJ2-1	ASSILLTRDFGSNEQF
TRBV5-1	NA	16	TRBJ2-1	ASSLVVSLRNSYNEQF
TRBV7-2	once	14	TRBJ2-2	ASSLMSGGATGELF
TRBV7-9	NA	12	TRBJ1-1	ASSLQGAETEAF